This T cell receptor beta chain appears in the sequencing data of a study of blood T cell repertoires in COVID-19. Overall study context: Sources were T cells, B-cell-depleted T cells, or PBMCs; the material itself was cDNA or gDNA.

V lost 2 bases and J lost 4; bases outside the gene matches: 8. The CDR3 is 16 amino acids. CDR1 and CDR2 (germline): LGHDT, YNNKEL (reference sequence). Patients at the Seattle site were enrolled during active infection and followed longitudinally. The repertoire was sequenced with immunoSEQ multiplex PCR; TCRdb's copy has only in-frame clones and lacks some. The sample lists roughly 310,000 clones, about nine tenths occurring once. This receptor was obtained from a woman aged 30 to 39 with COVID-19, enrolled during active disease. The chain carries TRBV3-1 (or the pseudogene TRBV3-2) and TRBJ2-1, with 7 bases that match TRBD1. Sequencing was done on a sample of peripheral blood. The CDR3 reads CASSQLETGRYNEQFF. DNA of the CDR3: TGTGCCAGCAGCCAACTCGAGACAGGGAGATACAATGAGCAGTTCTTC.